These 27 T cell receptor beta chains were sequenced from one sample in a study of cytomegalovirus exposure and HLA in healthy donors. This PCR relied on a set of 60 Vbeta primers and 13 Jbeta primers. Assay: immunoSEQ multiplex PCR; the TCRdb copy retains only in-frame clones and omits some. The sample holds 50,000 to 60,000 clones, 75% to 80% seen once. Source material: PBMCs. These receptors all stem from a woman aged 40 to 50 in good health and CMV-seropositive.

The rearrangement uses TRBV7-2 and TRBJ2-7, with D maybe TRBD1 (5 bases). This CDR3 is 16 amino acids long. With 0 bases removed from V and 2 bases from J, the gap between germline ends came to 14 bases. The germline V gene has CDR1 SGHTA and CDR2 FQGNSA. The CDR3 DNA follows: TGTGCCAGCAGCTTAGCGGGCAACCAGGGCCCCTACGAGCAGTACTTC. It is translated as CASSLAGNQGPYEQYF.

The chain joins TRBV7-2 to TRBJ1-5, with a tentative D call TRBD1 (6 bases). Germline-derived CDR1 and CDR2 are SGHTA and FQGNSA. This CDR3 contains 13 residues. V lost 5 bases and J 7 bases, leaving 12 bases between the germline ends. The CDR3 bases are TGTGCCAGCAGCGGACAACAGGGCCAGCCCCAGCATTTT. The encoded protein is CASSGQQGQPQHF.

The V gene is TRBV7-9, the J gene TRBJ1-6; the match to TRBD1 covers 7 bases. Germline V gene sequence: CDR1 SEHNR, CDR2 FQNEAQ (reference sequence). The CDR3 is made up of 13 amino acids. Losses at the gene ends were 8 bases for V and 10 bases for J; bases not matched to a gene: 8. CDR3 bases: TGTGCCAGCGGGACAGTAATTGGCTCACCCCTCCACTTT. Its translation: CASGTVIGSPLHF.

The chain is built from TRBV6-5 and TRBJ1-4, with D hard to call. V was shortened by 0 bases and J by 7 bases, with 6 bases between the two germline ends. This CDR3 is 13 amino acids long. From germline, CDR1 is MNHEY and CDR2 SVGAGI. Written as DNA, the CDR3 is TGTGCCAGCAGTTACTCAATTAGTGAAAAACTGTTTTTT. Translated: CASSYSISEKLFF.

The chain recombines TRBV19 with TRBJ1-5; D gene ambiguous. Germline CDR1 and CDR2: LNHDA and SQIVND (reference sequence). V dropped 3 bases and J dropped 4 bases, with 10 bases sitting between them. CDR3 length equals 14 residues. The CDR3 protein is CASSMGGWNQPQHF. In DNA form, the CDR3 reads TGTGCCAGTAGTATGGGCGGGTGGAATCAGCCCCAGCATTTT.

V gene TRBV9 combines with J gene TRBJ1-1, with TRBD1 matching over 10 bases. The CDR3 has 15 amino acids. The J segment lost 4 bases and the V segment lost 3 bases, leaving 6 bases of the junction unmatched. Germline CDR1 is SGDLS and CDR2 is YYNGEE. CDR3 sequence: CASSDRDRGGTEAFF. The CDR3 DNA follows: TGTGCCAGCAGCGACCGGGACAGGGGAGGCACTGAAGCTTTCTTT.

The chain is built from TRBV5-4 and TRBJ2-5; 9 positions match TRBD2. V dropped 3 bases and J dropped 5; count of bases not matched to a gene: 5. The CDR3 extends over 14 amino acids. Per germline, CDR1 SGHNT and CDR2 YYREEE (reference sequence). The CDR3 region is CASSSRTSVETQYF. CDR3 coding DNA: TGTGCCAGCAGCTCCCGGACTAGCGTGGAGACCCAGTACTTC.

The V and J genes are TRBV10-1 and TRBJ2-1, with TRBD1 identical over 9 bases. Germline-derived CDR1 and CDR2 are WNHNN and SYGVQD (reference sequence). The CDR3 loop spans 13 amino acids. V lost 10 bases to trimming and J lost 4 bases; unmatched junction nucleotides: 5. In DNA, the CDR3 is TGCGCCACAGGGACAGGGAATTACAATGAGCAGTTCTTC. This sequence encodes CATGTGNYNEQFF.

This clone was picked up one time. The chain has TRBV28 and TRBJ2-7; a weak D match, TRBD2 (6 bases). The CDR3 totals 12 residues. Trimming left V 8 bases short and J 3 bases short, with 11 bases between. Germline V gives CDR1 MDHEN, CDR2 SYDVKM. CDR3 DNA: TGTGCCAGCTCGGGGGTGAGCTACGAGCAGTACTTC. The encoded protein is CASSGVSYEQYF.

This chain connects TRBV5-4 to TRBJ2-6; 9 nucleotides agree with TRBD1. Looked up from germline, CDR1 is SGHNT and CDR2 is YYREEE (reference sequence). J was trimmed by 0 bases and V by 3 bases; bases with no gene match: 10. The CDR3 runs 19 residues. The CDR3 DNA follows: TGTGCCAGCAGCTATCTCGGGACAGGGAAGGGCTCTGGGGCCAACGTCCTGACTTTC. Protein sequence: CASSYLGTGKGSGANVLTF.

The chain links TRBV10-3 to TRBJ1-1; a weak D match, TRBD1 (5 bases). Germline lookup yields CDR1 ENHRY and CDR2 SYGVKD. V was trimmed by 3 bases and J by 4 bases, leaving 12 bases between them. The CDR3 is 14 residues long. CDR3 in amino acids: CAISEGGGGTEAFF. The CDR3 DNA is TGTGCCATCAGTGAAGGCGGGGGAGGCACTGAAGCTTTCTTT.

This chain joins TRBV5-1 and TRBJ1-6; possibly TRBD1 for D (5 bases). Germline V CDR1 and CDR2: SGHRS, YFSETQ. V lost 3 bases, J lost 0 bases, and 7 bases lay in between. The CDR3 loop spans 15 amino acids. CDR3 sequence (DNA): TGCGCCAGCAGCTCCGACAGCTCCTATAATTCACCCCTCCACTTT. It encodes CASSSDSSYNSPLHF.

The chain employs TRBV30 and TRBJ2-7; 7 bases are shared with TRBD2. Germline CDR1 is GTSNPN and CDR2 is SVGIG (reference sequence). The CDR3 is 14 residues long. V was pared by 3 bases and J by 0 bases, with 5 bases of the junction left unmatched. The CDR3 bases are TGTGCCTGGAGAGGCGGGGGACTCTCCTACGAGCAGTACTTC. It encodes CAWRGGGLSYEQYF. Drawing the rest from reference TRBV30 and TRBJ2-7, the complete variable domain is SQTIHQWPATLVQPVGSPLSLECTVEGTSNPNLYWYRQAAGRGLQLLFYSVGIGQISSEVPQNLSASRPQDRQFILSSKKLLLSDSGFYLCAWRGGGLSYEQYFGPGTRLTVT.

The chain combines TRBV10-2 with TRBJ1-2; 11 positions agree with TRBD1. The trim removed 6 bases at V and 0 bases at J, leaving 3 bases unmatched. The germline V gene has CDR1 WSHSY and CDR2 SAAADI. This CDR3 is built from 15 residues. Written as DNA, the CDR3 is TGCGCCAGCAGGGGACAGGGGGTAGCTAACTATGGCTACACCTTC. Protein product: CASRGQGVANYGYTF.

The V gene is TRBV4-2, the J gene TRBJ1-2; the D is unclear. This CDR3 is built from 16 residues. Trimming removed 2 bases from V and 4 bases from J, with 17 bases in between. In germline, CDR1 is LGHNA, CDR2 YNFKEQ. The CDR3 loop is CASSQLLGGSGYGYTF. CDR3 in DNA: TGTGCCAGCAGCCAACTGTTAGGAGGGTCAGGCTATGGCTACACCTTC.

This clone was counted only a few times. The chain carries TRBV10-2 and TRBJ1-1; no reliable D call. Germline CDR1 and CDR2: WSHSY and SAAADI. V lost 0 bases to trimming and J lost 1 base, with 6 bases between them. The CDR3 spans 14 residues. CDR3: CASSESAGNTEAFF. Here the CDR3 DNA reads TGCGCCAGCAGTGAGTCGGCAGGGAACACTGAAGCTTTCTTT.

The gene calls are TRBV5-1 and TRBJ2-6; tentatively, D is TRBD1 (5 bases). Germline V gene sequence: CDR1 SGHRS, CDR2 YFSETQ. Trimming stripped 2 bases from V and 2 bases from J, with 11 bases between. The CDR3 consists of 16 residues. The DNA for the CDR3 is TGCGCCAGCAGCTTCGACAGCAGGACTGGGGCCAACGTCCTGACTTTC. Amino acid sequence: CASSFDSRTGANVLTF.

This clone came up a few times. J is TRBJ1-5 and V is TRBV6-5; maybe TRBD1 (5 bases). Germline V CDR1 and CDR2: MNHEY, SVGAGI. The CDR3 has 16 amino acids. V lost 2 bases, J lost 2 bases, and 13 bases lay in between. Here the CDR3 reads CASSYRGGGGNQPQHF. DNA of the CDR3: TGTGCCAGCAGTTACCGAGGTGGAGGGGGCAATCAGCCCCAGCATTTT.

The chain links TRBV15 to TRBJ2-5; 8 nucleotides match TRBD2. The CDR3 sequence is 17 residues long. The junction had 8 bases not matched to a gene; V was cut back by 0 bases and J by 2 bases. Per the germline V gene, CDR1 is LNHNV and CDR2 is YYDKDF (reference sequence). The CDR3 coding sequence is TGTGCCACCAGCAGAGATCCCAGCGGGGGCTTGCAAGAGACCCAGTACTTC. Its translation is CATSRDPSGGLQETQYF.

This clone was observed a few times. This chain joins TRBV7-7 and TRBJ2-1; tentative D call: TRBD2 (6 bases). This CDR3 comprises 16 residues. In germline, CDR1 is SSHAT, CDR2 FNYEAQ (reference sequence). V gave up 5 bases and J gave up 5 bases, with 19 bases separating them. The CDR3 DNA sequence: TGTGCCAGCAGCCCAAGGACGGCGGGAACAGACAATGAGCAGTTCTTC. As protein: CASSPRTAGTDNEQFF.

CDR3 sequence (DNA): TGTGCCAGCAGCTACGACAGTCAGCCCCAGCATTTT. Translating gives CASSYDSQPQHF. The chain carries TRBV5-4 and TRBJ1-5; perhaps TRBD1 as D (5 bases). Germline CDR1 SGHNT, CDR2 YYREEE (reference sequence). There are 12 residues in the CDR3. Trimming removed 3 bases from V and 6 bases from J, with 7 bases in between.

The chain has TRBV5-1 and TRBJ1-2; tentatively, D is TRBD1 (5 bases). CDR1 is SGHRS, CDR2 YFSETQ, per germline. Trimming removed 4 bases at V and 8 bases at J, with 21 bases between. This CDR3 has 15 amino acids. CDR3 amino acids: CASSASQGTFGGYTF. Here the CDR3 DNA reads TGCGCCAGCAGCGCCAGCCAGGGTACCTTTGGGGGCTACACCTTC.

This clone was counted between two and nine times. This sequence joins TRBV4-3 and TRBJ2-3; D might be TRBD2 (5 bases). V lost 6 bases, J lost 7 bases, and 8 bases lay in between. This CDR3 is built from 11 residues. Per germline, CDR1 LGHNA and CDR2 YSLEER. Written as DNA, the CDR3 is TGCGCCAGCAGTACGGGGTATACGCAGTATTTT. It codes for CASSTGYTQYF.

Written as DNA, the CDR3 is TGTGCCAGCTCCTGGGCGACTAGCGGCCAAGAGACCCAGTACTTC. Encoded protein: CASSWATSGQETQYF. The chain combines TRBV6-6 with TRBJ2-5; 9 bases map to TRBD2. The CDR3 consists of 15 residues. After removal of 8 bases from V and 1 base from J, the junction contained 8 bases not matched to a gene. Germline values: CDR1 MNHNY, CDR2 SVGAGI (reference sequence).

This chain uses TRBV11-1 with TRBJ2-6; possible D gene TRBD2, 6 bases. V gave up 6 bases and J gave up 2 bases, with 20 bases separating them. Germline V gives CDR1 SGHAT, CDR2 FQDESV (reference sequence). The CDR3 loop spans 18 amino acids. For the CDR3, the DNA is TGTGCCAGCAGACCGCGAGGAGGGGACTGGGCTGGGGCCAACGTCCTGACTTTC. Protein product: CASRPRGGDWAGANVLTF.

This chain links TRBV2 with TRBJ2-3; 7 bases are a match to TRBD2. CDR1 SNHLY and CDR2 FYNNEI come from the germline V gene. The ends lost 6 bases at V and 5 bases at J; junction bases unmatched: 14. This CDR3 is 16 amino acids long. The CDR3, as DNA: TGTGCCAGCAGGGCTAGCGGATCCCACAGTAAAGATACGCAGTATTTT. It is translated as CASRASGSHSKDTQYF.

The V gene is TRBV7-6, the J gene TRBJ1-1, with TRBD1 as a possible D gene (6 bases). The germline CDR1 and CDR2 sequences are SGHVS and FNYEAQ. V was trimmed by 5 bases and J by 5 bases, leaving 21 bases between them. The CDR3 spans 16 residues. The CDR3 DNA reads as TGTGCCAGCAGCCCACGGGGGGGGTTGAGGGGGACTGAAGCTTTCTTT. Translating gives CASSPRGGLRGTEAFF.